The 13 T cell receptor beta chains listed next were all sequenced from one sample in a study of quantifying T cell responses using KT2 cells. Study background: cDNA was made from DNase-treated RNA using alpha and beta constant primers.

An oligo carrying a UMI was ligated to the cDNA 3' end. The first PCR ran roughly 4 cycles with an equimolar RC1.1 and RC1.2 beta primer mix. Each CDR3 protein is one row after TCRdb ran MiXCR on the UMI-ligation and nested PCR reads. Among about 32,000 distinct CDR3 sequences listed, 7.3% were seen once. The sample was PBMCs spiked with cells of the T cell clone KT2. The receptors here all came from a human donor.

The chain employs TRBV2 and TRBJ2-7; 8 nucleotides line up with TRBD1. This CDR3 contains 13 residues. Germline CDR1 reads SNHLY; CDR2 reads FYNNEI. With 5 bases clipped from V and 4 bases from J, the junction kept 4 bases outside the gene matches. CDR3 amino acids: CASSTQGAYEQYF. CDR3 in DNA: TGTGCCAGCAGTACCCAGGGGGCTTACGAGCAGTACTTC.

This sequence joins TRBV18 and TRBJ2-1; 9 bases match TRBD1. Germline V CDR1 and CDR2: KGHSH, LQKENI. V lost 3 bases, J lost 2 bases, and 8 bases stayed unmatched. This CDR3 region has 17 residues. The CDR3 region is CASSPTRGTGPYNEQFF. In DNA, the CDR3 is TGTGCCAGCTCACCCACGCGTGGGACAGGGCCCTACAATGAGCAGTTCTTC.

This clonotype was seen at least ten times. The chain joins TRBV4-3 to TRBJ2-6, with a tentative D call TRBD1 (5 bases). The CDR3 is made up of 18 amino acids. The germline V gene encodes CDR1 LGHNA and CDR2 YSLEER. V lost 0 bases, J lost 4 bases, and 16 bases lay in between. The CDR3 coding sequence is TGCGCCAGCAGCCAAGATGGTCAGGGTCCCTCCGGGGCCAACGTCCTGACTTTC. Amino acids: CASSQDGQGPSGANVLTF.

This clonotype was seen more than once but under ten times. V gene TRBV7-2 combines with J gene TRBJ2-1; 14 bases map to TRBD2. V trimming: 1 base; J trimming: 4 bases; junction bases outside the gene matches: 0. Germline lookup yields CDR1 SGHTA and CDR2 FQGNSA. CDR3 length: 16 amino acids. CDR3 bases: TGTGCCAGCAGCTTAGGGACTAGCGGGGGGTACAATGAGCAGTTCTTC. Amino acid sequence: CASSLGTSGGYNEQFF.

The chain recombines TRBV10-2 with TRBJ2-4, with D uncertain. With 3 bases removed from V and 0 bases from J, the gap between germline ends came to 18 bases. This CDR3 comprises 18 residues. CDR1 is WSHSY, CDR2 SAAADI, per germline. The DNA for the CDR3 is TGCGCCAGCAGTGATAACCTTCTATCCCATCTAGCCAAAAACATTCAGTACTTC. It yields the protein CASSDNLLSHLAKNIQYF.

This clonotype was counted at least ten times. The chain joins TRBV20-1 to TRBJ1-2; TRBD1 might be the D (5 bases). This CDR3 has 14 amino acids. The germline gives CDR1 DFQATT, CDR2 SNEGSKA (reference sequence). V was trimmed by 5 bases and J by 3 bases, leaving 16 bases between them. The CDR3 loop reads CSAGWTSKDYGYTF. The CDR3 bases are TGCAGTGCTGGATGGACAAGCAAGGACTATGGCTACACCTTC.

This clonotype occurred many times. This chain connects TRBV20-1 to TRBJ1-2, with D possibly being TRBD1 (5 bases). There are 16 residues in the CDR3. Trimming cost V 5 bases and J 4 bases, with 23 bases left between them. Per germline, CDR1 DFQATT and CDR2 SNEGSKA (reference sequence). The CDR3 protein is CSAPRSWGSPPYGYTF. In DNA, the CDR3 is TGCAGTGCTCCCCGAAGTTGGGGGTCTCCGCCCTATGGCTACACCTTC.

The chain has TRBV5-6 and TRBJ2-7, with D possibly matching TRBD2 (6 bases). Trimming took 4 bases from V and 5 from J, leaving 13 bases between them. Germline V gene sequence: CDR1 SGHDT, CDR2 YYEEEE. The CDR3 is made up of 13 amino acids. CDR3 protein: CASSRDSSDEQYF. Written as DNA, the CDR3 is TGTGCCAGCAGCCGGGACTCCTCAGACGAGCAGTACTTC.

This clonotype was seen a few times. The chain links TRBV5-1 to TRBJ2-7; TRBD1 matches 7 bases. V gave up 4 bases and J gave up 2 bases; unmatched junction bases: 9. Germline lookup yields CDR1 SGHRS and CDR2 YFSETQ. This CDR3 is 15 amino acids long. CDR3 DNA: TGCGCCAGCAGCATCTCCGGGACAGAAACCTACGAGCAGTACTTC. Residues: CASSISGTETYEQYF.

This clonotype has more than one count but fewer than ten. The chain recombines TRBV4-1 with TRBJ2-5; D not certain. The V gene's germline CDR1 is MGHRA and CDR2 YSYEKL. Trimming shortened V by 2 bases and J by 3 bases, and 7 bases separated the two germline ends. The CDR3 runs 13 residues. CDR3 bases: TGCGCCAGCAGCCAATGGCAAAAAGAGACCCAGTACTTC. This gives the protein CASSQWQKETQYF.

The table lists this clonotype with a few counts. The chain has TRBV12-3 or TRBV12-4 and TRBJ1-2, with TRBD1 matching over 9 bases. V lost 6 bases, J lost 8 bases, and 7 bases stayed unmatched. The CDR3 totals 13 residues. As DNA, the CDR3 is TGTGCCAGCAGCACACAGGGGGCCCGCGGCTACACCTTC. Translated, it gives CASSTQGARGYTF.

Ten or more counts support this clonotype. The chain recombines TRBV5-8 with TRBJ2-3; either TRBD1 or TRBD2 may fit D (6 bases each). This CDR3 contains 18 residues. CDR1 SGHTS and CDR2 YDEGEE come from the germline V gene. V dropped 0 bases and J dropped 0 bases, with 17 bases sitting between them. CDR3 loop: CASSLGYRSGASTDTQYF. CDR3 coding DNA: TGTGCCAGCAGCTTGGGGTATCGGTCGGGGGCCAGCACAGATACGCAGTATTTT.

This clonotype was counted ten times or more. In this CDR3 the conserved last residue, phenylalanine or tryptophan, is missing, so a read error is likely. It is unclear where the CDR3 begins or ends on the DNA, so no DNA is shown, and the CDR3 is as TCRdb lists it. The rearrangement joins TRBV14 to TRBJ1-1; the table's D call TRBD1 went unverified against the DNA. Germline V gives CDR1 SGHDN, CDR2 FVKESK. The CDR3 spans 14 amino acids, including both terminal residues. This CDR3 reads CASSQHATGKNLRI.